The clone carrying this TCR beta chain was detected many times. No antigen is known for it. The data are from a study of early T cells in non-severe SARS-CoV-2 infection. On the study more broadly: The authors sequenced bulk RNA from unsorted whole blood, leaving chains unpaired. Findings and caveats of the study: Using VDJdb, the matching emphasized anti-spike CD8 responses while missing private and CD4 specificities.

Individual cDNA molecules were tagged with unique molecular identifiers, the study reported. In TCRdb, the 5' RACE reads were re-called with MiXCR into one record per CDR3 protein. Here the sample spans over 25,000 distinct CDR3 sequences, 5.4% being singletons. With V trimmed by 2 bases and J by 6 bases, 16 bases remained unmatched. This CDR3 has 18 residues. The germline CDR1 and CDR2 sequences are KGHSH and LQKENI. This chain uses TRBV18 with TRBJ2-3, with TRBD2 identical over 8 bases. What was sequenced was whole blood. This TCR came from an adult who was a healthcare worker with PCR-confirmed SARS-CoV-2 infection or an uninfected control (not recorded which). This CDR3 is CASSPIAGGPLKGDTQYF. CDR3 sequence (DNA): TGTGCCAGCTCACCAATCGCGGGGGGCCCCTTGAAGGGGGATACGCAGTATTTT.